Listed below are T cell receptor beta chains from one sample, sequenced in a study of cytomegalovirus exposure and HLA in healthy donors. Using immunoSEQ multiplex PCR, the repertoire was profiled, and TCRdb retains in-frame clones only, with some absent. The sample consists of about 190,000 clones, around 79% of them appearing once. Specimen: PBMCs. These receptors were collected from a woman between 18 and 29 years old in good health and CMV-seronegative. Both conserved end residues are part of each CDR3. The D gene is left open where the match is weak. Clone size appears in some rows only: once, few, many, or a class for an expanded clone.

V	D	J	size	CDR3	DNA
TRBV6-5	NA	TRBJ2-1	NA	CASRGGFYNEQFF	TGTGCCAGCAGGGGGGGTTTCTACAATGAGCAGTTCTTC
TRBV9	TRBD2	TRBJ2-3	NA	CASSVGAGVSTDTQYF	TGTGCCAGCAGCGTAGGGGCGGGGGTGTCCACAGATACGCAGTATTTT
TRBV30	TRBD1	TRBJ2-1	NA	CAWSHRQGDWSYNEQFF	TGTGCCTGGAGTCACAGACAGGGGGATTGGTCCTACAATGAGCAGTTCTTC
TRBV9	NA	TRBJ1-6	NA	CASSVEGSYNSPLHF	TGTGCCAGCAGCGTAGAGGGGTCCTATAATTCACCCCTCCACTTT
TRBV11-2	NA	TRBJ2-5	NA	CASSPRGGPQETQYF	TGTGCCAGCAGCCCTAGGGGGGGACCTCAAGAGACCCAGTACTTC
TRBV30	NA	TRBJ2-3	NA	CAWSRQVDTQYF	TGTGCCTGGAGCCGACAAGTAGATACGCAGTATTTT
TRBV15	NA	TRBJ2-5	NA	CATSRGEDSKETQYF	TGTGCCACCAGCAGAGGTGAGGACAGTAAAGAGACCCAGTACTTC
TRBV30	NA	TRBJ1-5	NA	CAWSVRQMYQPQHF	TGTGCCTGGAGTGTACGCCAGATGTATCAGCCCCAGCATTTT
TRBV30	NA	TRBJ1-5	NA	CALGGDQPQHF	TGTGCCCTAGGGGGGGATCAGCCCCAGCATTTT
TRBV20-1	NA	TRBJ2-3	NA	CSARAPHTQYF	TGCAGTGCTCGCGCACCACATACGCAGTATTTT
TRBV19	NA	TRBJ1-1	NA	CASSIVSSTEAFF	TGTGCCAGTAGTATAGTGTCCAGCACTGAAGCTTTCTTT
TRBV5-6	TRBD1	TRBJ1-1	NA	CASSRGGMNTEAFF	TGTGCCAGCAGCCGAGGGGGCATGAACACTGAAGCTTTCTTT
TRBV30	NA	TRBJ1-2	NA	CAWSPVEGFSYGYTF	TGTGCCTGGAGTCCCGTAGAGGGATTTAGCTATGGCTACACCTTC
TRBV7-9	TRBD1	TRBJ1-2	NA	CASSSPRGDFYGYTF	TGTGCCAGCAGCTCACCCAGGGGGGATTTCTATGGCTACACCTTC
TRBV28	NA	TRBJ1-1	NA	CASSSGDTEAFF	TGTGCCAGCAGTTCCGGGGACACTGAAGCTTTCTTT
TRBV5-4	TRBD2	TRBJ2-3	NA	CASRVMASGGAVDTQYF	TGTGCCAGCAGAGTGATGGCTAGCGGGGGGGCGGTAGATACGCAGTATTTT
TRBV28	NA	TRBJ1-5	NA	CAGGPQRQPQHF	TGTGCCGGGGGCCCCCAACGACAGCCCCAGCATTTT
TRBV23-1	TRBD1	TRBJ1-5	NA	CASSQFEWTGVSNQPQHF	TGCGCCAGCAGTCAATTTGAATGGACAGGGGTTAGCAATCAGCCCCAGCATTTT
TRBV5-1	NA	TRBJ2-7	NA	CASSPLGHGAYEQYF	TGCGCCAGCAGCCCCCTAGGACACGGAGCCTACGAGCAGTACTTC
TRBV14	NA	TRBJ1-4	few	CASSQKVAALGEKLFF	TGTGCCAGCAGCCAAAAGGTCGCGGCCCTAGGTGAAAAACTGTTTTTT
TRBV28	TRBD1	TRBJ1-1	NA	CASRDRVTEAFF	TGTGCCAGCAGGGACAGGGTAACTGAAGCTTTCTTT
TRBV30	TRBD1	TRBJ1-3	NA	CAWSARQGLSGNTIYF	TGTGCCTGGAGTGCCCGACAGGGCCTCTCTGGAAACACCATATATTTT
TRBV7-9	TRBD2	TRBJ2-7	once	CASSLSASGPYEQYF	TGTGCCAGCAGCTTATCAGCTAGCGGTCCTTACGAGCAGTACTTC
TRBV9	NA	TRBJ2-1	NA	CASSVVNGRDRDNEQFF	TGTGCCAGCAGCGTAGTCAATGGCAGGGATCGGGACAATGAGCAGTTCTTC
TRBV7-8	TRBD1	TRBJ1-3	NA	CASSRQGTYSGNTIYF	TGTGCCAGCAGCCGACAGGGGACCTACTCTGGAAACACCATATATTTT
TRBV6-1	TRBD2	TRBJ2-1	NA	CASSETSGPYNEQFF	TGTGCCAGCAGTGAAACTAGCGGGCCCTACAATGAGCAGTTCTTC
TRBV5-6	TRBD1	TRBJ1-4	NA	CASSRDSNEKLFF	TGTGCCAGCAGCCGGGACAGTAATGAAAAACTGTTTTTT
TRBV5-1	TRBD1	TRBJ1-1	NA	CASRRGAGGTEAFF	TGCGCCAGCCGTCGTGGGGCAGGGGGCACTGAAGCTTTCTTT
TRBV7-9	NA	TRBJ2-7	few	CSSSLGPYEQYF	TGTTCCAGCAGCTTAGGGCCCTACGAGCAGTACTTC
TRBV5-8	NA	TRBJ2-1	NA	CASSPSGNEQFF	TGTGCCAGCAGCCCGTCCGGCAATGAGCAGTTCTTC
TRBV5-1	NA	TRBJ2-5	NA	CASSFSRAETQYF	TGCGCCAGCAGCTTCAGTAGAGCGGAGACCCAGTACTTC
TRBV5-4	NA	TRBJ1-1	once	CASIRTPGVNTEAFF	TGTGCCAGCATCCGAACCCCAGGGGTAAACACTGAAGCTTTCTTT
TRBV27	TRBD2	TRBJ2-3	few	CATVTRLSSGKGADTQYF	TGTGCCACCGTTACCCGCCTTTCTAGCGGGAAAGGGGCAGATACGCAGTATTTT
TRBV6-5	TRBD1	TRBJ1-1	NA	CASSYQDRAEAFF	TGTGCCAGCAGTTATCAGGACAGGGCTGAAGCTTTCTTT
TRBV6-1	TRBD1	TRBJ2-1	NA	CASSEGQGANNEQFF	TGTGCCAGCAGTGAGGGACAGGGGGCAAACAATGAGCAGTTCTTC
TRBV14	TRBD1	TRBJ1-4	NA	CASSVRDRGLPTNEKLFF	TGTGCCAGCAGCGTCCGGGACAGGGGCCTCCCAACTAATGAAAAACTGTTTTTT
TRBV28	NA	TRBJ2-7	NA	CASSLPGATSGQYF	TGTGCCAGCAGTTTGCCAGGGGCGACCTCTGGGCAGTACTTC
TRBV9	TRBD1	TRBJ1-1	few	CASSGKGDRDTEAFF	TGTGCCAGCAGCGGAAAGGGGGACAGGGACACTGAAGCTTTCTTT
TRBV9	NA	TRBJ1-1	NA	CASSVAGEGTEAFF	TGTGCCAGCAGCGTAGCCGGAGAGGGCACTGAAGCTTTCTTT
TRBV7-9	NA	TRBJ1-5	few	CASSRGGGNQPQHF	TGTGCCAGCAGTCGGGGAGGGGGCAATCAGCCCCAGCATTTT
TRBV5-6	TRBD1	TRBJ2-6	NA	CASTLTGTLSGANVLTF	TGTGCCAGCACCCTGACAGGGACCCTCTCTGGGGCCAACGTCCTGACTTTC
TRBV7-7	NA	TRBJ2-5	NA	CASSSGDMSFRDYQETQYF	TGTGCCAGCAGCTCAGGGGATATGTCCTTCCGGGACTATCAAGAGACCCAGTACTTC
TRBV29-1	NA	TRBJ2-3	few	CSVESSGSSTDTQYF	TGCAGCGTTGAGAGTTCGGGGAGTAGTACAGATACGCAGTATTTT
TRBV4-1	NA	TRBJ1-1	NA	CASSQGRGGVNTEAFF	TGCGCCAGCAGCCAAGGGAGGGGGGGGGTGAACACTGAAGCTTTCTTT
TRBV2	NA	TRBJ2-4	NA	CASVERAKNIQYF	TGTGCCAGCGTGGAGAGAGCCAAAAACATTCAGTACTTC